This T cell receptor (beta chain) came from a study of blood T cell repertoires in COVID-19 (dated by TCRdb to the early 2020s). Concerning the study at large: Collaborator samples came from the United States, Italy and Spain and covered acute and convalescent phases of COVID-19. The material from the prospective study consisted of cDNA or gDNA derived from T cells, B-cell-depleted T cells, or PBMCs. Subjects who had been exposed to COVID-19, were actively infected with it, or had recovered from it provided the deeply sampled blood TCRbeta repertoires that made up the dataset. The repertoires were released in a freely available public database intended as a resource for research on the immune response to SARS-CoV-2. Samples were obtained from the ongoing ImmuneRACE study (first 160 participants) and from over a thousand subjects provided by 6 global collaborators. The sample metadata nearly always contained a de-identified subject ID, COVID-19 status, age in years and sex. Where available, HLA class I and class II types were taken from metadata supplied by the sample provider and were not determined by assay-based typing.

TCRbeta CDR3 regions were amplified from genomic DNA using the immunoSEQ Assay, a bias-controlled multiplex PCR. Processing in the source paper ran as follows. Within the assay, amplification of reference gene primers was used to estimate how many nucleated cells each sample contained. Sequence reads were collapsed and filtered to measure the absolute abundance of every unique TCRbeta CDR3 rearrangement. Productive Simpson clonality was computed per sample as the square root of Simpson's diversity index over productive rearrangements. Held by TCRdb, this immuneACCESS table contains in-frame sequences only and omits some clones. Under half of the omission traces to an unresolved V gene where checked; the cause of the rest is unknown. The V and J calls and the clone size are those of that table, but D and trimming were determined from the DNA. Present in this sample are fewer than 180,000 clones, approximately 86% of which were seen just once. Together, the top ten hold 2.5% to 4% of the sample.

Broader findings and caveats from the paper: Clinical and demographic metadata were provided uncurated, with the amount varying by source and participant.

The collaborating institutions used their own protocols to collect whole blood in K2EDTA tubes. For TCRbeta analysis, collaborator samples were shipped as frozen whole blood, as isolated PBMCs, or as DNA extracted from either sample type. Taken from cysteine to phenylalanine, the CDR3 has 13 residues. This entry keeps only the CDR3 DNA: 39 bases, framed from base 1. V gives up 7 bases and J gives up 0 bases, and the segment between their germline ends measures 10 bases. As encoded in the germline V gene, CDR1 is SQVTM while CDR2 is ANQGSEA. Concerning this clone itself: Its antigen is not yet known. Qualities for individual bases were not recorded, and no much larger clone is one base off.

Sequenced: peripheral blood. The TCR sequence derives from a man between 70 and 80 years old with acute or convalescent COVID-19. In this chain, TRBV29-1 is recombined with TRBJ2-1; a confident D gene designation cannot be given. CDR3 reads: CSADTSSYNEQFF. In nucleotide form, the sequence is TGCAGCGCTGACACGAGCTCCTACAATGAGCAGTTCTTC.